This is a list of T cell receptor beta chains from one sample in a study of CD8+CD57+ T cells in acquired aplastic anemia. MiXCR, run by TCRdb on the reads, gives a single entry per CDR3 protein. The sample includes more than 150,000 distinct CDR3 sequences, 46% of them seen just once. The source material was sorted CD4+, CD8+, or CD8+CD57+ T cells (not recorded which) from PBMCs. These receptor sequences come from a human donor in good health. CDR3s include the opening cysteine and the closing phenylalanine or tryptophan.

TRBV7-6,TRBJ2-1,CASSRSGINEQFF
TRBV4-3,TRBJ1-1,CASSHTGCPNTEAFF
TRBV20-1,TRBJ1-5,CSARVARLNQPQHF
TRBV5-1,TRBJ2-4,CASSPQRDSKNIQYF
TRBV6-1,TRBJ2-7,CASSEVLGRDEQYF
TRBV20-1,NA,CSARDGIPRRGNEQFF
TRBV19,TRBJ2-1,CASRPTGASSYNEQFF
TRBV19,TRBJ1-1,CASSSSTANTEAFF
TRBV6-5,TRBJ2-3,CASSYPSGDRKDTQYF
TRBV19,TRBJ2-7,CASSESGLSYEQYF
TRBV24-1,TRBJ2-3,CATSDPNSGASTDTQYF
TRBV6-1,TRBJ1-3,CASSRGRPAGGNTIYF
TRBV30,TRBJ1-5,CAWSSGQGNQPQHF
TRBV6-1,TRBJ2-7,CASSGRQTLYEQYF
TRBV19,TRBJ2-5,CASSTPGQGFEETQYF
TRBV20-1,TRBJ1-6,CSARGISYNSPLHF
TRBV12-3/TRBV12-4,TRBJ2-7,CASSQGQGAYEQYF
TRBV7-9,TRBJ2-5,CAWRAGTGYETQYF
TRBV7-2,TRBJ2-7,CASSLGQGFDEQYF
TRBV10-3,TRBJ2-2,CAISYLAWGRGLSGELFF
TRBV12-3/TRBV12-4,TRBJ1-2,CASSLRSSQGDYTF
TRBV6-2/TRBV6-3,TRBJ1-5,CASRNNRGSSNQPQHF
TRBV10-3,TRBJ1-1,CAIEAGGEGAFF
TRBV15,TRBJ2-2,CATSWRLAGTGELFF
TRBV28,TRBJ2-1,CASSLAGRVGSYNEQFF
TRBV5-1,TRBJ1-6,CASSLEGRTNPDNSPLHF
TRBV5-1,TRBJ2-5,CASKIQETQYF
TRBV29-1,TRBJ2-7,CSVALGPSYEQYF
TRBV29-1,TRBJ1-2,CSVPGQGPHGYTF
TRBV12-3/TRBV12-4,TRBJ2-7,CASRRTSGHYEQYF
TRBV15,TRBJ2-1,CATSRKSGGSSYNEQFF
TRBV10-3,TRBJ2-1,CAISSGGYPSYNEQFF
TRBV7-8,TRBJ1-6,CASSLDDSPLHF
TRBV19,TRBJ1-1,CASSVAGLNTEAFF
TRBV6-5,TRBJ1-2,CASSYTTGPSGGYTF